The rows below give T cell receptor beta chains drawn from one sample of a study of blood T cell repertoires in COVID-19. The assay was immunoSEQ multiplex PCR, and TCRdb's table has in-frame clones only and misses some. The sample shows roughly 27,000 clones, 60% to 80% of them seen only once. Sequenced material: peripheral blood. Receptor source: a woman between 65 and 79 years old with acute or convalescent COVID-19. CDR3s include the opening cysteine and the closing phenylalanine or tryptophan. The order of the fields is J gene, D gene, V gene, clone size, CDR3 protein, CDR3 DNA. D genes are given only for firm matches. Some rows mark clone size as missing; the rest say once, few, many or name a class of expanded clone.

TRBJ1-1 | . | TRBV5-1 | . | CASSSEKTGTEAFF | TGCGCCAGCAGCTCTGAGAAGACGGGAACTGAAGCTTTCTTT
TRBJ1-3 | . | TRBV7-8 | . | CASSLTRGGAAGNTIYF | TGTGCCAGCAGCTTGACCCGTGGGGGGGCGGCTGGAAACACCATATATTTT
TRBJ2-7 | TRBD2 | TRBV6-5 | once | CASSYSTSGHYEQYF | TGTGCCAGCAGTTACTCCACTAGCGGGCACTACGAGCAGTACTTC
TRBJ2-2 | . | TRBV19 | . | CASSTPLGASATNTGELFF | TGTGCCAGTAGTACCCCCCTAGGGGCTAGCGCTACGAACACCGGGGAGCTGTTTTTT
TRBJ2-7 | . | TRBV28 | . | CASCGQFSYEQYF | TGTGCCAGCTGCGGACAGTTCTCCTACGAGCAGTACTTC
TRBJ2-1 | . | TRBV11-3 | . | CASSLGRTYNEQFF | TGTGCCAGCAGCTTAGGACGGACTTACAATGAGCAGTTCTTC
TRBJ2-2 | TRBD2 | TRBV10-3 | . | CAISPGKLAGGANTGELFF | TGTGCCATCAGCCCCGGGAAACTAGCGGGAGGCGCGAACACCGGGGAGCTGTTTTTT
TRBJ2-7 | TRBD1 | TRBV5-4 | . | CASSSGQGNEQYF | TGTGCCAGCAGCTCCGGACAGGGCAACGAGCAGTACTTC
TRBJ2-6 | . | TRBV19 | . | CASSIDRPSGANVLTF | TGTGCCAGTAGTATCGACAGGCCCTCTGGGGCCAACGTCCTGACTTTC
TRBJ1-5 | . | TRBV18 | . | CASSPSGPHSNQPQHF | TGTGCCAGCTCACCATCGGGTCCCCATAGCAATCAGCCCCAGCATTTT
TRBJ1-5 | . | TRBV5-5 | . | CASSLFTNNQPQHF | TGTGCCAGCAGCTTGTTTACAAACAATCAGCCCCAGCATTTT
TRBJ1-6 | . | TRBV4-2 | . | CASSQDHQAHINSPLHF | TGTGCCAGCAGCCAAGATCATCAGGCCCATATAAATTCACCCCTCCACTTT
TRBJ2-4 | . | TRBV7-2 | . | CASSHPGDIQYF | TGTGCCAGCAGCCACCCGGGGGACATTCAGTACTTC
TRBJ2-5 | TRBD1 | TRBV7-9 | . | CASSRDSRETQYF | TGTGCCAGCAGCCGGGACAGTCGGGAGACCCAGTACTTC
TRBJ1-3 | . | TRBV2 | . | CASRDRQWPPGNTIYF | TGTGCCAGCAGGGACCGACAGTGGCCCCCTGGAAACACCATATATTTT
TRBJ1-1 | . | TRBV6-5 | . | CASSQTGVNTEAFF | TGTGCCAGCAGTCAGACAGGAGTGAACACTGAAGCTTTCTTT
TRBJ2-2 | TRBD2 | TRBV28 | . | CASRKGGSTGELFF | TGTGCCAGCAGAAAGGGAGGGAGTACCGGGGAGCTGTTTTTT
TRBJ2-7 | TRBD1 | TRBV2 | . | CASSADKPGQFYEQYF | TGTGCCAGCAGCGCTGACAAACCGGGACAGTTCTACGAGCAGTACTTC
TRBJ2-2 | . | TRBV28 | . | CASSPPEGWTGELFF | TGTGCCAGCAGTCCTCCTGAGGGTTGGACCGGGGAGCTGTTTTTT
TRBJ2-7 | . | TRBV28 | . | CASRSPTTYEQYF | TGTGCCAGCAGATCTCCTACCACCTACGAGCAGTACTTC
TRBJ2-5 | . | TRBV12-3/TRBV12-4 | few | CASSETSKTQYF | TGTGCCAGCAGTGAGACAAGTAAGACCCAGTACTTC
TRBJ2-2 | TRBD1 | TRBV7-7 | . | CASSRGTGRAGELFF | TGTGCTAGCAGCCGGGGGACAGGGAGGGCCGGGGAGCTGTTTTTT
TRBJ2-5 | . | TRBV6-1 | . | CASSPPGRETQYF | TGTGCCAGCAGTCCCCCGGGGAGGGAGACCCAGTACTTC
TRBJ2-5 | . | TRBV19 | large | CASSPGDQETQYF | TGTGCCAGTAGCCCGGGGGATCAAGAGACCCAGTACTTC
TRBJ2-3 | . | TRBV27 | . | CASSSLATDTQYF | TGTGCCAGCAGTTCCTTAGCTACAGATACGCAGTATTTT
TRBJ2-1 | TRBD1 | TRBV9 | . | CASSGSLRDREVNEQFF | TGTGCCAGCAGCGGCAGCCTCCGGGACAGGGAGGTCAATGAGCAGTTCTTC
TRBJ2-3 | . | TRBV7-2 | . | CASSSEGGEVDTQYF | TGTGCCAGCAGCTCAGAGGGGGGGGAGGTAGATACGCAGTATTTT
TRBJ1-1 | TRBD1 | TRBV6-6 | . | CASSYLGGTANTEAFF | TGTGCCAGCAGTTACCTCGGTGGGACAGCCAACACTGAAGCTTTCTTT
TRBJ2-3 | . | TRBV5-1 | . | CASSLDIGTDTQYF | TGCGCCAGCAGCTTGGACATTGGCACAGATACGCAGTATTTT
TRBJ2-3 | TRBD2 | TRBV28 | . | CASTFLLAGVTDTQYF | TGTGCCAGCACGTTTCTCTTAGCGGGTGTCACAGATACGCAGTATTTT
TRBJ1-5 | . | TRBV7-9 | . | CASSLQANQPQHF | TGTGCCAGCAGCTTACAGGCCAATCAGCCCCAGCATTTT
TRBJ1-1 | TRBD1 | TRBV19 | . | CASSYDRGVTEAFF | TGTGCCAGTAGTTACGACAGGGGGGTCACTGAAGCTTTCTTT
TRBJ1-2 | TRBD1 | TRBV19 | . | CASSKGQTNYGYTF | TGTGCCAGTAGTAAGGGACAGACCAACTATGGCTACACCTTC
TRBJ2-7 | . | TRBV6-5 | . | CASSSRYEQYF | TGTGCCAGCAGTTCCCGCTACGAGCAGTACTTC
TRBJ2-7 | TRBD2 | TRBV13 | . | CASSRQRGVGEQYF | TGTGCCAGCAGCCGCCAGCGGGGTGTGGGCGAGCAGTACTTC
TRBJ1-2 | . | TRBV6-2/TRBV6-3 | . | CASSSVNYGYTF | TGTGCCAGCAGTTCGGTCAACTATGGCTACACCTTC
TRBJ1-5 | . | TRBV30 | . | CAWSVRGSNQPQHF | TGTGCCTGGAGTGTGCGGGGAAGCAATCAGCCCCAGCATTTT
TRBJ1-6 | . | TRBV24-1 | . | CATSDLCGRANYNSPLHF | TGTGCCACCAGTGATTTGTGCGGCAGGGCCAATTATAATTCACCCCTCCACTTT
TRBJ1-2 | . | TRBV20-1 | . | CSARDLHGYTF | TGCAGTGCTAGGGACTTACATGGCTACACCTTC
TRBJ2-7 | . | TRBV11-3 | . | CASSLGQGGSYEQYF | TGTGCCAGCAGCTTAGGGCAAGGGGGCTCCTACGAGCAGTACTTC
TRBJ1-5 | TRBD1 | TRBV29-1 | . | CSVVQGANQPQHF | TGCAGCGTTGTACAGGGGGCGAATCAGCCCCAGCATTTT
TRBJ2-4 | TRBD2 | TRBV6-2/TRBV6-3 | once | CASSYPTGSASGEKYF | TGTGCCAGCAGTTACCCCACCGGTTCGGCTAGCGGGGAGAAGTACTTC
TRBJ2-5 | . | TRBV7-2 | . | CASSRSGVEETQYF | TGTGCCAGCAGCCGGTCGGGGGTCGAAGAGACCCAGTACTTC
TRBJ1-1 | . | TRBV11-2 | . | CASSLRSAARNTEAFF | TGTGCCAGCAGCTTACGGTCCGCCGCTCGGAACACTGAAGCTTTCTTT
TRBJ1-1 | . | TRBV19 | . | CASSVNMNTEAFF | TGTGCCAGTAGCGTTAACATGAACACTGAAGCTTTCTTT
TRBJ2-5 | . | TRBV28 | . | CASSPGDRRQETQYF | TGTGCCAGCAGCCCGGGGGACAGACGACAAGAGACCCAGTACTTC
TRBJ2-2 | . | TRBV18 | . | CASSPRESRGTGELFF | TGTGCCAGCTCACCACGGGAGTCGCGAGGCACCGGGGAGCTGTTTTTT
TRBJ2-7 | . | TRBV7-9 | . | CASSVDRTYEQYF | TGTGCCAGCAGCGTAGACAGAACCTACGAGCAGTACTTC
TRBJ2-1 | . | TRBV7-9 | once | CASSFLPGTGGATNEQFF | TGTGCCAGCAGCTTCTTACCCGGCACAGGAGGGGCCACCAATGAGCAGTTCTTC
TRBJ1-2 | . | TRBV9 | once | CASSVVPGQGSTANYGYTF | TGTGCCAGCAGCGTAGTACCGGGCCAGGGGAGTACAGCTAACTATGGCTACACCTTC